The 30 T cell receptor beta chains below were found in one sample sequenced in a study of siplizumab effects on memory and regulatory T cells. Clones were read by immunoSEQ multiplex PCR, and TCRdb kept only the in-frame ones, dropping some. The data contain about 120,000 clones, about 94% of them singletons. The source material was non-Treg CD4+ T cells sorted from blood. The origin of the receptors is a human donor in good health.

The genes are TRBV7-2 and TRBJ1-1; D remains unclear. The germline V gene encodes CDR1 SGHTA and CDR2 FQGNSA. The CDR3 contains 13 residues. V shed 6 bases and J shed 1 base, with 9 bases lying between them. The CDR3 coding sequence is TGTGCCAGCAGTCTAAGGTCGAACACTGAAGCTTTCTTT. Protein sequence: CASSLRSNTEAFF.

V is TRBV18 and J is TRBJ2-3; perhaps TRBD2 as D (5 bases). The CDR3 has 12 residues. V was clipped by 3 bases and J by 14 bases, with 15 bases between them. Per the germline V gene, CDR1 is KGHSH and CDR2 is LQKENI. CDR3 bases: TGTGCCAGCTCACCGGACTTTATGAAGGCGTATTTT. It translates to CASSPDFMKAYF.

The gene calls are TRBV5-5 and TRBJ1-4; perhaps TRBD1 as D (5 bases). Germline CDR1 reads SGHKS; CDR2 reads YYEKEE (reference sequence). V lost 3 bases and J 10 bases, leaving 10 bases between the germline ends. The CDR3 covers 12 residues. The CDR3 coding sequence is TGTGCCAGCAGCTCCCGGGGGGTAAAACTGTTTTTT. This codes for CASSSRGVKLFF.

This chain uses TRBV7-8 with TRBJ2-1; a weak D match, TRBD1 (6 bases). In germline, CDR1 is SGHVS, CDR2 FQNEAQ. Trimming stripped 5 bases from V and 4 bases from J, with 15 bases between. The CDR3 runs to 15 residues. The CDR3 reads CASSPLTDRYNEQFF. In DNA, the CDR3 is TGTGCCAGCAGCCCCTTAACCGACAGGTACAATGAGCAGTTCTTC.

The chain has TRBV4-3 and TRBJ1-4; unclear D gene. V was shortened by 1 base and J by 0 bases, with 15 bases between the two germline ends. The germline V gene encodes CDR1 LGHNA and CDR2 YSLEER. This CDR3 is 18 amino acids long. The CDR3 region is CASSQAPGYFATNEKLFF. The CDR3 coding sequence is TGCGCCAGCAGCCAAGCTCCAGGTTACTTTGCAACTAATGAAAAACTGTTTTTT.

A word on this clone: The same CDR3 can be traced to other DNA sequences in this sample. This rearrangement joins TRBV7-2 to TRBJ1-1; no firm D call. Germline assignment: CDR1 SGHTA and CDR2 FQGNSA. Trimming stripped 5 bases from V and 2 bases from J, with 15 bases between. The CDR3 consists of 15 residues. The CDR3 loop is CASSQFRGRNTEAFF. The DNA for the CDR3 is TGTGCCAGCAGCCAATTCAGAGGGCGCAACACTGAAGCTTTCTTT.

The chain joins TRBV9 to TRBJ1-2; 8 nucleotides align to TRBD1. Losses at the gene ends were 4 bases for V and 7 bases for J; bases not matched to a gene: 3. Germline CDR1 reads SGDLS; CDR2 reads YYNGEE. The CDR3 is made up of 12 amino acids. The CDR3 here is CASSSRGLGYTF. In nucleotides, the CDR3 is TGTGCCAGCAGCTCCAGGGGGCTTGGCTACACCTTC.

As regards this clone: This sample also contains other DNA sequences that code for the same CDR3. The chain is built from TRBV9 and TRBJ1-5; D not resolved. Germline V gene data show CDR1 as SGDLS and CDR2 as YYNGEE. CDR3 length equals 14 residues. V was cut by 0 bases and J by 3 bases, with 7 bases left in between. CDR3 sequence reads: CASSVGHLNQPQHF. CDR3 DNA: TGTGCCAGCAGCGTAGGACACCTCAATCAGCCCCAGCATTTT.

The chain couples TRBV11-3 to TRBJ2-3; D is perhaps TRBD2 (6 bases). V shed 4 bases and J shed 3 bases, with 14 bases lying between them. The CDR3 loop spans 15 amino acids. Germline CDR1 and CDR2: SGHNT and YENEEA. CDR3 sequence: CASSSIGGATDTQYF. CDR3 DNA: TGTGCCAGCAGCTCCATCGGGGGTGCGACAGATACGCAGTATTTT.

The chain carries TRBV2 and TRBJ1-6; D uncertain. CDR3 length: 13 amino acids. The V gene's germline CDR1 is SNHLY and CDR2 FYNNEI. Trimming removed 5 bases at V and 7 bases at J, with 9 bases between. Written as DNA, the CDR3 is TGTGCCAGCAGTACCCAGTCCAATTCACCCCTCCACTTT. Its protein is CASSTQSNSPLHF.

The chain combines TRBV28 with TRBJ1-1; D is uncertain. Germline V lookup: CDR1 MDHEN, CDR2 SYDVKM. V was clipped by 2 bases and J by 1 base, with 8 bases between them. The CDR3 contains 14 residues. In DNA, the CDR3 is TGTGCCAGCAGTTTACGGTCGTCGAACACTGAAGCTTTCTTT. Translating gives CASSLRSSNTEAFF.

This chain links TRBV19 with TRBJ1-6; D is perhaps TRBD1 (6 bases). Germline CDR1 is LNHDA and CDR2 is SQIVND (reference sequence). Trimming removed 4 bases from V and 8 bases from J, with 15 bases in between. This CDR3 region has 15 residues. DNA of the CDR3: TGTGCCAGTAGTACCCAGGGGTTTCAGGATTCACCCCTCCACTTT. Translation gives CASSTQGFQDSPLHF.

This CDR3 reads CASSYRRETQYF. The CDR3, as DNA: TGTGCCAGCAGTTACCGGAGGGAGACCCAGTACTTC. J is TRBJ2-5 and V is TRBV6-5; D is possibly TRBD2 (5 bases). The CDR3 is 12 amino acids. The germline gives CDR1 MNHEY, CDR2 SVGAGI. Trimming left V 2 bases short and J 5 bases short, with 6 bases between.

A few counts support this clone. CDR3 residues: CASSLLGPGELFF. Here the CDR3 DNA reads TGTGCCAGCAGCTTATTAGGTCCCGGGGAGCTGTTTTTT. The chain combines TRBV7-7 with TRBJ2-2; no clear D. The V end was cut by 2 bases, the J end by 6 bases, with 7 bases between. The CDR3 loop spans 13 amino acids. CDR1 is SSHAT, CDR2 FNYEAQ, per germline (reference sequence). Full variable domain (outside the CDR3, taken from reference TRBV7-7 and TRBJ2-2): GAGVSQSPRYKVTKRGQDVTLRCDPISSHATLYWYQQALGQGPEFLTYFNYEAQPDKSGLPSDRFSAERPEGSISTLTIQRTEQRDSAMYRCASSLLGPGELFFGEGSRLTVL.

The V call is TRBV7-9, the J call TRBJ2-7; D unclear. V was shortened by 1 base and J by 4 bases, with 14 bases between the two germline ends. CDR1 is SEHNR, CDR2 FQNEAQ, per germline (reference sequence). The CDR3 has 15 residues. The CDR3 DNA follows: TGTGCCAGCAGCTTAGGATCCGGGTCGTTATACGAGCAGTACTTC. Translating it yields CASSLGSGSLYEQYF.

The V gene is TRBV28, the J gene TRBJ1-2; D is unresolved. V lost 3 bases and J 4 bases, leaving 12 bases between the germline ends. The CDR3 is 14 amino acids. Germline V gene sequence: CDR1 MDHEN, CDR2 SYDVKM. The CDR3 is CASSFQGLLYGYTF. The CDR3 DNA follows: TGTGCCAGCAGTTTTCAAGGGCTACTCTATGGCTACACCTTC.

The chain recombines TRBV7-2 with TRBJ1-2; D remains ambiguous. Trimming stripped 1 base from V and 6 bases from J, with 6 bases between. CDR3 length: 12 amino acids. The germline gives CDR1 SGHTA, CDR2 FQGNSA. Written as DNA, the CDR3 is TGTGCCAGCAGCTTAGGGAGAGATGGCTACACCTTC. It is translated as CASSLGRDGYTF.

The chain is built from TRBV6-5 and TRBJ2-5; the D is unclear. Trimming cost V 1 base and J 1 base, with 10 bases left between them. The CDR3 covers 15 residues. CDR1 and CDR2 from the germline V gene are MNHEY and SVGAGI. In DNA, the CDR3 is TGTGCCAGCAGTTACTTTGGGCGAATCCAAGAGACCCAGTACTTC. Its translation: CASSYFGRIQETQYF.

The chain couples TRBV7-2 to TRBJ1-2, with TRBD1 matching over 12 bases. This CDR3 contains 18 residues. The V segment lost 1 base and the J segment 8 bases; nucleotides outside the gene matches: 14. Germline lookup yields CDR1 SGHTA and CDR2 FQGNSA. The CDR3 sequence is CASSLGRGQGAQLSGYTF. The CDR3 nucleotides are TGTGCCAGCAGCTTAGGGCGGGGACAGGGGGCCCAACTCAGCGGCTACACCTTC.

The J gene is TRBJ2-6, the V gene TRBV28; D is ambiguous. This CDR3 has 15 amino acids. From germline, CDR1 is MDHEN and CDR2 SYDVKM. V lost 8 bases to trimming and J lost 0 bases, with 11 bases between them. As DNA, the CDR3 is TGTGCCAGCCGGACGGGCAGCTCTGGGGCCAACGTCCTGACTTTC. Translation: CASRTGSSGANVLTF. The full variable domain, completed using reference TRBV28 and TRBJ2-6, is DVKVTQSSRYLVKRTGEKVFLECVQDMDHENMFWYRQDPGLGLRLIYFSYDVKMKEKGDIPEGYSVSREKKERFSLILESASTNQTSMYLCASRTGSSGANVLTFGAGSRLTVL.

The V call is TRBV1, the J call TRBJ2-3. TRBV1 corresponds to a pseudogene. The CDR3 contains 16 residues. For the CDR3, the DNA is TGCACCAGCAGCAACTCGATGGGGATAATGACAGATACGCAGTATTTT. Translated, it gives CTSSNSMGIMTDTQYF.

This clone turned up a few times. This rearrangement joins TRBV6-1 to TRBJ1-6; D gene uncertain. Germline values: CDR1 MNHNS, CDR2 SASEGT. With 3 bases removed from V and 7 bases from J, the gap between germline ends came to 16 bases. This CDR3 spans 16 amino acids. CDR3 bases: TGTGCCAGCAGTGAGGTGGGCGGGGTAGGGAATTCACCCCTCCACTTT. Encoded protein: CASSEVGGVGNSPLHF.

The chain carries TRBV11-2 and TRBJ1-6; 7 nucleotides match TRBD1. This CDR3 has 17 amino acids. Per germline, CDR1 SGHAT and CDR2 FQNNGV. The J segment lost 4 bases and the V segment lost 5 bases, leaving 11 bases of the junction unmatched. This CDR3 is CASSQGEGAPYNSPLHF. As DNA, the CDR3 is TGTGCCAGCAGCCAGGGGGAGGGGGCTCCTTATAATTCACCCCTCCACTTT.

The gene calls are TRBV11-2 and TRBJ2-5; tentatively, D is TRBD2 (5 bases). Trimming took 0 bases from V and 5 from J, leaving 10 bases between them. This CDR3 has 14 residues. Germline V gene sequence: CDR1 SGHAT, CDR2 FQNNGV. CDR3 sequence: CASSLDSVRETQYF. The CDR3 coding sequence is TGTGCCAGCAGCTTAGATAGCGTCCGGGAGACCCAGTACTTC.

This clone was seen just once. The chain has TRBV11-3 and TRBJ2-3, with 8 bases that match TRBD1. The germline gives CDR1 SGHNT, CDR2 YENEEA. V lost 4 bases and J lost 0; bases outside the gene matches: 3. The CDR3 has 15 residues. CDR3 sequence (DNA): TGTGCCAGCAGCTCAGGACAGGGTAGCACAGATACGCAGTATTTT. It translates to CASSSGQGSTDTQYF.

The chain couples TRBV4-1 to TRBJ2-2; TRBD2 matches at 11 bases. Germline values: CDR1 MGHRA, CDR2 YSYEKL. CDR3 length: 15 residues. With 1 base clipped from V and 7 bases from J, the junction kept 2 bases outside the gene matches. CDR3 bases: TGCGCCAGCAGCCAAGGACTAGCGGGACGCGGGGAGCTGTTTTTT. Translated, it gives CASSQGLAGRGELFF.

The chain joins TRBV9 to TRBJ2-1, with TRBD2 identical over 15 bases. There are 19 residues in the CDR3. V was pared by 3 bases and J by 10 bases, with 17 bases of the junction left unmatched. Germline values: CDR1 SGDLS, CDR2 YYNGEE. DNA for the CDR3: TGTGCCAGCAGCGCCGGGACTAGCGGGGGGCTAGGGCGAGCTTCCGAGCAGTTCTTC. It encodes CASSAGTSGGLGRASEQFF.

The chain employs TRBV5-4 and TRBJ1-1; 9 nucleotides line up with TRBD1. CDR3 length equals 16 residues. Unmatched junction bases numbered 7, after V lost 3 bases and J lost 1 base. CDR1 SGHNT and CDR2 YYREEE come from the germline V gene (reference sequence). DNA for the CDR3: TGTGCCAGCAGCTATTACACAGGGGGCGCGAACACTGAAGCTTTCTTT. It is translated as CASSYYTGGANTEAFF.

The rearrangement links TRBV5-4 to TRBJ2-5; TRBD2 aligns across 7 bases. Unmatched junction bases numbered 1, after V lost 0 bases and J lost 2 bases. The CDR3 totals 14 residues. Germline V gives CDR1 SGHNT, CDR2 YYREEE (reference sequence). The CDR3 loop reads CASSLGLAQETQYF. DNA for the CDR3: TGTGCCAGCAGCTTGGGACTAGCTCAAGAGACCCAGTACTTC.

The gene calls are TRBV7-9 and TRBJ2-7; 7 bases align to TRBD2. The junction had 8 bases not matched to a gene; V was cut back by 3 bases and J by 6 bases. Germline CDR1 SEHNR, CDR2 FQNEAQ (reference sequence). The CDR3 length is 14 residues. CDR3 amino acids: CASSFSGGGGEQYF. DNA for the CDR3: TGTGCCAGCAGCTTTAGTGGCGGGGGTGGCGAGCAGTACTTC.